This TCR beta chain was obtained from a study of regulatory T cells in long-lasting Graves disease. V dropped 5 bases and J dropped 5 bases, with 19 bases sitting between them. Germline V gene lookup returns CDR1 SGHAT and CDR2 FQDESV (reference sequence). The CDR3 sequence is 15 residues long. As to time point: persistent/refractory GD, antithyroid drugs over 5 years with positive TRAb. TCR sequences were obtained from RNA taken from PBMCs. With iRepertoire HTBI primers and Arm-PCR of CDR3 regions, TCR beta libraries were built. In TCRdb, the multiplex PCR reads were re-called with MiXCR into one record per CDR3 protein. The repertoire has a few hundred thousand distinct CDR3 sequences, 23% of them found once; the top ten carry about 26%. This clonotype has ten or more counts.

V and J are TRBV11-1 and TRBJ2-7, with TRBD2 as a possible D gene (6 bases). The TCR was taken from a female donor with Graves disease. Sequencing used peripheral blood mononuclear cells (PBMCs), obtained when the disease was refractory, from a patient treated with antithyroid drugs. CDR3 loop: CASSIRGGEFDEQYF. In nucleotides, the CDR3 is TGTGCCAGCAGCATACGCGGAGGGGAGTTCGACGAGCAGTACTTC.